This T cell receptor beta chain is drawn from a study of T cells expressing NK-cell markers (TCRdb year 2020). For the study in its entirety: Three sorted T-cell subsets (CD3+CD56+NKG2C+, CD3+CD56+NKG2C- and CD3+CD56-NKG2C+) from about 8 donors had their TCR beta-chain repertoires profiled. Seven of the eight sequenced donors were HCMV-seropositive and one was HCMV-seronegative. Illumina HiSeq 2000/2500, MiSeq or NextSeq was used to sequence libraries as 2 x 150 bp reads. The eight sequenced donors were randomly selected healthy volunteers, three men and five women. What the study reported, not specific to this receptor: Whether the expanded NKG2C-expressing T cell clones were specific for HCMV antigens was left unclear. In over five donors, the dominant CD3+CD56+NKG2C+ clonotypes were among the top 10 CD8+ clonotypes and accounted for about 1.0-7.0% of CD8+ T cells. Those dominant clonotypes were again the most abundant among CD3+CD56-NKG2C+ cells in a few donors, at about 25-60.1%.

Notes on this clonotype: Its antigen remains undetermined.

The run used an Illumina HiSeq 2000. TCR beta cDNA libraries were prepared using 5'RACE template switching, which introduced a universal primer site and unique molecular identifiers. Priming for cDNA synthesis came from the TCR beta constant segment, and two successive PCR amplification steps followed. Turning to the authors' computational methods: Reads were demultiplexed and grouped by UMI with MIGEC, and clonotypes were assembled and quantified with MiTCR. To remove erroneous sequences, TCR cDNA sequences were retained only when supported by two or more reads. The tcR package was used for downstream repertoire analysis, with clonotypes matched between fractions based on CDR3 nucleotide sequence plus V segment. VDJmatch was used to annotate antigen specificity against VDJdb, with one amino acid substitution in CDR3 allowed. TCRdb reprocessed the raw reads; every CDR3 protein sequence is a single record, and DNA is not supplied. TCRdb's processing, not the authors' own work, is the source of the V and J calls. The sample's clone listing holds 350,000 to 400,000 distinct CDR3 sequences. The ten largest clones take up approximately 12% of the sample.

In the germline V gene (reference sequence), CDR1 corresponds to SEHNR and CDR2 to FQNEAQ. The CDR3, cysteine through phenylalanine, is 13 amino acids long. DNA is not recorded here. HCMV-specific IgG was detected in serum with a commercial ELISA kit to determine HCMV serostatus. Peripheral blood mononuclear cells were isolated from blood by Ficoll density gradient centrifugation. This sequence uses TRBV7-9 and TRBJ2-5. Specimen: blood T cells: a sorted CD56 or NKG2C T cell subset, CD4+ or CD8+ T cells, or bulk PBMC T cells (not recorded which). The origin of this receptor is a woman aged 45-65 years in good health. Donor details come from another sample of the same person, matched by shared clones. The CDR3 has the sequence CASSRTLQETQYF.